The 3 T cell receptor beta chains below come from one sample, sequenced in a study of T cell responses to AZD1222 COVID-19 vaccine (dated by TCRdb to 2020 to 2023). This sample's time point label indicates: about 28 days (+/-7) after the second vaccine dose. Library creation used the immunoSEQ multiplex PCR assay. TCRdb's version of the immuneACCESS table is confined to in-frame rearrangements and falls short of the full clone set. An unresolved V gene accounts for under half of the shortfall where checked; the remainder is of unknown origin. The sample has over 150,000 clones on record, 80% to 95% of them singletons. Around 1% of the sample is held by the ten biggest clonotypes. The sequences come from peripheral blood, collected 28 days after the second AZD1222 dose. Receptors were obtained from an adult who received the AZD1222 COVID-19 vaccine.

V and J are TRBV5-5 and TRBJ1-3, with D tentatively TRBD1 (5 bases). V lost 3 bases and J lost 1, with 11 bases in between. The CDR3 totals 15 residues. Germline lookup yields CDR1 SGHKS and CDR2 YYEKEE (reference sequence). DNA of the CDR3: TGTGCCAGCAGCTCGGCGGGGCGATCTGGAAACACCATATATTTT. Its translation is CASSSAGRSGNTIYF.

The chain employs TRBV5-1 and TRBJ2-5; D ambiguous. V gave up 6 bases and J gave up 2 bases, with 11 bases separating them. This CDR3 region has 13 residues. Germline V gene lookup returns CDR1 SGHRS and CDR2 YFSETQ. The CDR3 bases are TGCGCCAGCACGATCATGGGGCAAGAGACCCAGTACTTC. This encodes CASTIMGQETQYF.

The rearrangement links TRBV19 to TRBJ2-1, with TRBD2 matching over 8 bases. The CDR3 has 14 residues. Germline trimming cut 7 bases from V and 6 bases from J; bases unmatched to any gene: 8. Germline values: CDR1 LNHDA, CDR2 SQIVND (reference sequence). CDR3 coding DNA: TGTGCCAGTAACGGCCCGGGGGGGTCCAATGAGCAGTTCTTC. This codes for CASNGPGGSNEQFF.